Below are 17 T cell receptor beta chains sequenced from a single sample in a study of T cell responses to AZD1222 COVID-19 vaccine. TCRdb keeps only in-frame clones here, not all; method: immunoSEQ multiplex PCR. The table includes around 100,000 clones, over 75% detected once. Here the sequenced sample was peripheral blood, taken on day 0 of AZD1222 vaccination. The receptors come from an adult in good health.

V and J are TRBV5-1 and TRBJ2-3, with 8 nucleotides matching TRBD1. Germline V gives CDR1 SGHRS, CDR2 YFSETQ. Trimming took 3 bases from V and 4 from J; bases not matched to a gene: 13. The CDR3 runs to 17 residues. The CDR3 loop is CASSWRPETGDSDTQYF. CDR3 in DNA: TGCGCCAGCAGCTGGCGCCCCGAGACAGGGGATTCAGATACGCAGTATTTT.

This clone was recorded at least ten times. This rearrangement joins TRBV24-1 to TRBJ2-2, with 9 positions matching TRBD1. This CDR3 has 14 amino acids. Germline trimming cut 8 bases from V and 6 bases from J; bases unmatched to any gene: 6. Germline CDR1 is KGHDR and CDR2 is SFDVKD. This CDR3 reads CATKGQGYAGELFF. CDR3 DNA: TGTGCCACCAAGGGACAGGGATACGCCGGGGAGCTGTTTTTT.

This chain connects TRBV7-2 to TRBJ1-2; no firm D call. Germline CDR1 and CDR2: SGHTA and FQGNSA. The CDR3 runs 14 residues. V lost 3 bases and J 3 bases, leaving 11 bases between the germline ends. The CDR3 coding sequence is TGTGCCAGCAGCTTGGCAGGAAAGGACTATGGCTACACCTTC. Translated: CASSLAGKDYGYTF. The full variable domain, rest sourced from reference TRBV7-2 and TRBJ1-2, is GAGVSQSPSNKVTEKGKDVELRCDPISGHTALYWYRQSLGQGLEFLIYFQGNSAPDKSGLPSDRFSAERTGGSVSTLTIQRTQQEDSAVYLCASSLAGKDYGYTFGSGTRLTVV.

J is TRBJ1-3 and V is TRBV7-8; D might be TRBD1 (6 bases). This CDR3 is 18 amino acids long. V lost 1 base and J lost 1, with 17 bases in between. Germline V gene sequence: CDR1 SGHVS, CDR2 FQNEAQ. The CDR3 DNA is TGTGCCAGCAGCTTAGGGTCCAGGACAGCTCCTTCTGGAAACACCATATATTTT. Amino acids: CASSLGSRTAPSGNTIYF.

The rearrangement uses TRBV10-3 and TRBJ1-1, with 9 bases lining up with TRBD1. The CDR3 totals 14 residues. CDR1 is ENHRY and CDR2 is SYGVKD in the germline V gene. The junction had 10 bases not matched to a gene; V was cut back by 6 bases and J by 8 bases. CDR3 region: CAISPEGQGNEAFF. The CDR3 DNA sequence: TGTGCCATCAGCCCTGAAGGACAGGGGAACGAAGCTTTCTTT.

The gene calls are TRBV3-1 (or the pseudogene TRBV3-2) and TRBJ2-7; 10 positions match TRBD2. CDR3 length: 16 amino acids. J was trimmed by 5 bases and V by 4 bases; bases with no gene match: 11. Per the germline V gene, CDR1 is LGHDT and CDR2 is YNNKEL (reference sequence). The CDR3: CASSPQSSGSYHEQYF. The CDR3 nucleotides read TGTGCCAGCAGCCCGCAATCTAGCGGGAGTTACCACGAGCAGTACTTC.

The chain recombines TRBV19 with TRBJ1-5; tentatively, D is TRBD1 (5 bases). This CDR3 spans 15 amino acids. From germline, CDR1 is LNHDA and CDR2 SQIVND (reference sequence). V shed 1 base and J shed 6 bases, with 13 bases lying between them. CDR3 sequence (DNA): TGTGCCAGTAGTATAGTTGGGCAGGGTCGTCAGCCCCAGCATTTT. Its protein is CASSIVGQGRQPQHF.

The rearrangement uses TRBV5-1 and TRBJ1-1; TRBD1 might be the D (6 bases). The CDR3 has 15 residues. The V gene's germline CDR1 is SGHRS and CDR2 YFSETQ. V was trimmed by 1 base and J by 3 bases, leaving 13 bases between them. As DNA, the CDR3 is TGCGCCAGCAGCTTGTTTACCAGGGGCGACACTGAAGCTTTCTTT. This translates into CASSLFTRGDTEAFF.

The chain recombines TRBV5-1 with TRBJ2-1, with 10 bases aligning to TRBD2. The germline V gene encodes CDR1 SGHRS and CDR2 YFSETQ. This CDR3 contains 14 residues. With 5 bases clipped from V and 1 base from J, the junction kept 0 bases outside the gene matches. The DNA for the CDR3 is TGCGCCAGCAGGGGACTAGCGTCCTACAATGAGCAGTTCTTC. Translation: CASRGLASYNEQFF. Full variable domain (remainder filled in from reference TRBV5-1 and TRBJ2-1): KAGVTQTPRYLIKTRGQQVTLSCSPISGHRSVSWYQQTPGQGLQFLFEYFSETQRNKGNFPGRFSGRQFSNSRSEMNVSTLELGDSALYLCASRGLASYNEQFFGPGTRLTVL.

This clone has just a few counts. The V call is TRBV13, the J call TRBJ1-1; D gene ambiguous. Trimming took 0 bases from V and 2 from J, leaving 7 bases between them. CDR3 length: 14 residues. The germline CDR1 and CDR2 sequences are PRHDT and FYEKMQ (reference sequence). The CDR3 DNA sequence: TGTGCCAGCAGCTTAGGCCGACGAAACACTGAAGCTTTCTTT. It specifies CASSLGRRNTEAFF.

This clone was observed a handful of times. CDR3 nucleotides: TGTGCCAGCAGTCCGGGACAGGTCTATGGCTACACCTTC. Residues: CASSPGQVYGYTF. This chain joins TRBV12-3 or TRBV12-4 and TRBJ1-2, with TRBD1 matching 8 bases. The V gene end was trimmed by 5 bases and the J gene end by 4 bases; junction bases not matched to a gene: 3. This CDR3 spans 13 amino acids.

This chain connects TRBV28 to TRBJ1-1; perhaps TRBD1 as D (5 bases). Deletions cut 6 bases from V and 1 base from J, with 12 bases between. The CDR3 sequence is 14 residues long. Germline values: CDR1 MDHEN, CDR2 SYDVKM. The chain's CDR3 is CASSLGTGNTEAFF. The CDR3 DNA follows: TGTGCCAGCAGCCTGGGGACGGGGAACACTGAAGCTTTCTTT.

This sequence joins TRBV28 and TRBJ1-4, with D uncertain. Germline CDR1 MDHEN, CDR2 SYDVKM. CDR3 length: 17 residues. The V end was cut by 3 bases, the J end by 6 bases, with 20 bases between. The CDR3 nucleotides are TGTGCCAGCAGTTTCAAGCGCAGACGGGCCCCTTATGAAAAACTGTTTTTT. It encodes CASSFKRRRAPYEKLFF.

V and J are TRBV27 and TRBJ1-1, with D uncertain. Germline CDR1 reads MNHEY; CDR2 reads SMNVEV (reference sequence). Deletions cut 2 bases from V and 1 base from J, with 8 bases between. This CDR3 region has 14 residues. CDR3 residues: CASSLVSSNTEAFF. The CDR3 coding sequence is TGTGCCAGCAGTTTAGTCAGTTCGAACACTGAAGCTTTCTTT.

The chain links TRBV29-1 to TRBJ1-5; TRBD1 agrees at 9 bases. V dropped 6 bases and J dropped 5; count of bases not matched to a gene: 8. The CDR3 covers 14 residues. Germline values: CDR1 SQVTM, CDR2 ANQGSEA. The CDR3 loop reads CSVPGTGIDQPQHF. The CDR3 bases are TGCAGCGTGCCCGGGACAGGGATCGATCAGCCCCAGCATTTT.

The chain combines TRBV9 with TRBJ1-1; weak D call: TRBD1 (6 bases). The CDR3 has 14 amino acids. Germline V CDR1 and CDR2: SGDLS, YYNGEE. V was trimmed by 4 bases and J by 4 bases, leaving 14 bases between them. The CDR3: CASSPTGVSTEAFF. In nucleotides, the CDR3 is TGTGCCAGCAGCCCGACAGGTGTTTCCACTGAAGCTTTCTTT.

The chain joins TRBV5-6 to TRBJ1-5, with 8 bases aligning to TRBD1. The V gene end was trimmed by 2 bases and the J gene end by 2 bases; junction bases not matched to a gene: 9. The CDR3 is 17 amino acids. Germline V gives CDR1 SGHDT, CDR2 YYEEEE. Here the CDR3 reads CASSFNQGALGNQPQHF. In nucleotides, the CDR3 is TGTGCCAGCAGCTTCAATCAGGGGGCCTTGGGCAATCAGCCCCAGCATTTT.